A single sample is the source of the 24 T cell receptor beta chains below, sequenced in a study of T cells in Graves' hyperthyroidism and ophthalmopathy. The investigators amplified TCR beta CDR3 regions from RNA transcripts. Using the HTBI primer set, a first-round RT-PCR was run on the TCR CDR3. TCRdb called the multiplex PCR reads again in MiXCR, with one record for every CDR3 protein. This table has tens of thousands of distinct CDR3 sequences, about 50% appearing once. The sequencing input was blood. These receptors originate from a woman aged 30 to 39 with Graves' ophthalmopathy.

Only one count was recorded for this clonotype. The gene calls are TRBV10-3 and TRBJ2-5; TRBD2 is a possible D gene (5 bases). This CDR3 comprises 15 residues. Germline V gene lookup returns CDR1 ENHRY and CDR2 SYGVKD. Trimming left V 4 bases short and J 5 bases short, with 17 bases between. CDR3 in DNA: TGTGCCATCAGTGGAAGGCTTGAGGGAGTGGAGACCCAGTACTTC. Encoded protein: CAISGRLEGVETQYF.

This clonotype was recorded at least ten times. The chain couples TRBV5-1 to TRBJ2-6, with 10 nucleotides matching TRBD1. V lost 4 bases and J lost 2; bases outside the gene matches: 12. The CDR3 totals 19 residues. Germline V CDR1 and CDR2: SGHRS, YFSETQ. CDR3 region: CASSLTSRQGAAGANVLTF. CDR3 coding DNA: TGCGCCAGCAGCCTTACCTCTAGACAGGGGGCTGCTGGGGCCAACGTCCTGACTTTC.

As for this clonotype: This likely comes from a read error, as the CDR3 has no conserved phenylalanine or tryptophan at its end. This sequence joins TRBV5-8 and TRBJ2-3, with TRBD1 as a possible D gene (6 bases). The germline V gene has CDR1 SGHTS and CDR2 YDEGEE. Trimming cost V 2 bases and J 0 bases, with 7 bases left between them. This CDR3 is 14 amino acids long. As DNA, the CDR3 is TGTGCCAGCAGCTTCACAGGGAGCACAGATACGCAGTATCTT. Protein sequence: CASSFTGSTDTQYL.

This clonotype was recorded once. It is likely a read error, because the conserved phenylalanine at the end of the CDR3 is missing. This chain links TRBV6-6 with TRBJ2-5; D might be TRBD1 or TRBD2, each matching 6 bases. Per the germline V gene, CDR1 is MNHNY and CDR2 is SVGAGI (reference sequence). Trimming stripped 8 bases from V and 4 bases from J, with 14 bases between. CDR3 length: 13 amino acids. CDR3 coding DNA: TGTGCCAGCCGGGGGCCGCTCCGAGAGACCCAGTACTGC. Its protein product is CASRGPLRETQYC.

The V call is TRBV5-6, the J call TRBJ2-3, with D possibly matching TRBD2 (6 bases). The germline V gene encodes CDR1 SGHDT and CDR2 YYEEEE. Between the trimmed V and J ends, which lost 4 bases and 5 bases, there was a span of 17 bases. This CDR3 contains 15 residues. The CDR3 DNA reads as TGTGCCAGCAGCCTGGTGGCGGGATTCATAGATACGCAGTATTTT. It encodes CASSLVAGFIDTQYF.

This CDR3 is CATSREGGRNEQYF. For the CDR3, the DNA is TGTGCCACCAGCAGAGAAGGCGGGAGGAACGAGCAGTACTTC. The chain employs TRBV15 and TRBJ2-7; 8 nucleotides line up with TRBD2. This CDR3 spans 14 amino acids. Germline V gives CDR1 LNHNV, CDR2 YYDKDF (reference sequence). The V segment lost 0 bases and the J segment 5 bases; nucleotides outside the gene matches: 3.

Ten or more counts support this clonotype. The chain is built from TRBV10-3 and TRBJ2-2, with no clear D. Per germline, CDR1 ENHRY and CDR2 SYGVKD. V dropped 3 bases and J dropped 1 base, with 9 bases sitting between them. This CDR3 has 15 amino acids. The CDR3 spells CAISDARQNTGELFF. CDR3 bases: TGTGCCATCAGTGACGCGAGACAGAACACCGGGGAGCTGTTTTTT.

The rearrangement uses TRBV5-1 and TRBJ2-3; possible D gene TRBD2, 5 bases. V lost 0 bases and J 2 bases, leaving 10 bases between the germline ends. CDR3 length: 15 residues. Germline V lookup: CDR1 SGHRS, CDR2 YFSETQ. The CDR3 loop reads CASSLASTDTDTQYF. The CDR3 nucleotides are TGCGCCAGCAGCTTGGCTAGCACTGACACAGATACGCAGTATTTT.

This clonotype was counted many times. The chain joins TRBV4-1 to TRBJ2-7, with TRBD1 matching over 9 bases. The trim removed 5 bases at V and 1 base at J, leaving 9 bases unmatched. In germline, CDR1 is MGHRA, CDR2 YSYEKL. This CDR3 is built from 16 residues. The DNA for the CDR3 is TGCGCCAGCAGCATCCCGGGACAGGGAGGTTCCTACGAGCAGTACTTC. It yields the protein CASSIPGQGGSYEQYF.

This clonotype was recorded many times. This chain uses TRBV5-1 with TRBJ2-3; 8 bases are a match to TRBD1. The CDR3 has 15 amino acids. Trimming removed 0 bases from V and 6 bases from J; junction bases left unmatched: 6. Germline CDR1 SGHRS, CDR2 YFSETQ. CDR3 bases: TGCGCCAGCAGCTTGGAAGGGACAGGCCATGATACGCAGTATTTT. Residues: CASSLEGTGHDTQYF.

For the CDR3, the DNA is TGTGCCAGCAGCTTAGAGGGGGTTTGGCAGCCCCAGTACTTC. The encoded protein is CASSLEGVWQPQYF. The chain combines TRBV7-8 with TRBJ2-5; D is perhaps TRBD1 (6 bases). Trimming removed 1 base at V and 9 bases at J, with 15 bases between. CDR1 is SGHVS and CDR2 is FQNEAQ in the germline V gene. CDR3 length: 14 residues.

J is TRBJ2-7 and V is TRBV24-1; 8 bases line up with TRBD1. The CDR3 runs to 14 residues. Germline CDR1 KGHDR, CDR2 SFDVKD. J lost 4 bases, V lost 4 bases, and 5 bases had no gene match. DNA for the CDR3: TGTGCCACCAGTGAGGCGGACAGGGTTTACGAGCAGTACTTC. Amino acid sequence: CATSEADRVYEQYF.

The J gene is TRBJ2-5, the V gene TRBV9; the match to TRBD2 covers 7 bases. Unmatched junction bases numbered 7, after V lost 2 bases and J lost 3 bases. The germline CDR1 and CDR2 sequences are SGDLS and YYNGEE. This CDR3 has 15 residues. In nucleotides, the CDR3 is TGTGCCAGCAGCGTTATTGGGACTAAGAAAGAGACCCAGTACTTC. It translates to CASSVIGTKKETQYF.

The V call is TRBV7-6, the J call TRBJ2-2, with TRBD2 matching 10 bases. This CDR3 comprises 17 residues. Germline V CDR1 and CDR2: SGHVS, FNYEAQ. Unmatched junction bases numbered 6, after V lost 0 bases and J lost 5 bases. This CDR3 is CASSLAPSGRGTGELFF. CDR3 in DNA: TGTGCCAGCAGCTTAGCCCCTAGCGGGAGAGGTACCGGGGAGCTGTTTTTT.

This clonotype was found many times. V and J are TRBV27 and TRBJ1-2, with D possibly TRBD1 on 6 matching bases. Germline lookup yields CDR1 MNHEY and CDR2 SMNVEV (reference sequence). V was shortened by 5 bases and J by 2 bases, with 15 bases between the two germline ends. This CDR3 comprises 15 residues. The CDR3 protein is CASSPMSRGNYGYTF. The CDR3 DNA reads TGTGCCAGCAGTCCCATGAGCAGGGGCAACTATGGCTACACCTTC.

This clonotype has only one observation. V usage is TRBV7-8 and J usage is TRBJ2-7; 7 bases match TRBD1. Germline CDR1 and CDR2: SGHVS and FQNEAQ. V lost 6 bases and J lost 2; bases outside the gene matches: 1. The CDR3 is 12 residues long. The chain's CDR3 is CASSRGPYEQYF. CDR3 in DNA: TGTGCCAGCAGTAGGGGGCCCTACGAGCAGTACTTC.

This clonotype showed up just once. The gene calls are TRBV7-2 and TRBJ1-3, with D possibly matching TRBD1 (6 bases). CDR3 length: 13 amino acids. Germline V gene sequence: CDR1 SGHTA, CDR2 FQGNSA. Trimming left V 6 bases short and J 4 bases short, with 10 bases between. The DNA of the CDR3 is TGTGCCAGCAGTCCCGACAGGGGAAACACCATATATTTT. It encodes CASSPDRGNTIYF.

The chain is built from TRBV10-3 and TRBJ2-3; 7 nucleotides line up with TRBD1. Trimming at V came to 3 bases and at J to 3 bases, leaving 6 bases not matched to a gene. This CDR3 is built from 15 residues. Germline-derived CDR1 and CDR2 are ENHRY and SYGVKD. The CDR3 DNA reads as TGTGCCATCAGTGAATTAACCAGGGGGACAGATACGCAGTATTTT. The encoded protein is CAISELTRGTDTQYF.

Worth noting for this clonotype: A read error may account for a junction end that differs from germline. The chain recombines TRBV25-1 with TRBJ1-2, with D perhaps TRBD1 (5 bases). This CDR3 comprises 11 residues. Germline CDR1 and CDR2: MGHDK and SYGVNS. CDR3: CASSEGLGSTF. The CDR3 DNA reads TGTGCCAGCAGTGAGGGGCTTGGCTCCACCTTC.

The chain uses TRBV19 and TRBJ1-5; D unclear. Germline CDR1 LNHDA, CDR2 SQIVND (reference sequence). The germline V and J ends were trimmed by 1 base and 2 bases, with 6 bases remaining between them. The CDR3 runs to 14 residues. CDR3 coding DNA: TGTGCCAGTAGTATAGTTACGGGCAATCAGCCCCAGCATTTT. The encoded protein is CASSIVTGNQPQHF.

For this clonotype: Given the absence of the conserved phenylalanine or tryptophan at the CDR3 end, a read error is likely. The DNA is omitted, as the CDR3 cannot be located on it reliably, and the CDR3 follows TCRdb's listing. The chain combines TRBV5-1 with TRBJ1-2; TRBD1 is the table's D call and was not checked against the DNA. From germline, CDR1 is SGHRS and CDR2 YFSETQ. With termini counted, the CDR3 has 8 amino acids. The CDR3 sequence: CASSLAGT.

This clonotype was counted many times. The V and J genes are TRBV3-1 and TRBJ1-1; D perhaps matches TRBD1 (6 bases). The germline V gene has CDR1 LGHDT and CDR2 YNNKEL (reference sequence). V was shortened by 6 bases and J by 3 bases, with 14 bases between the two germline ends. There are 14 residues in the CDR3. CDR3 loop: CASSLVGGDTEAFF. DNA of the CDR3: TGTGCCAGCAGTCTCGTAGGGGGAGACACTGAAGCTTTCTTT. Filled out from reference TRBV3-1 and TRBJ1-1, the complete variable domain reads DTAVSQTPKYLVTQMGNDKSIKCEQNLGHDTMYWYKQDSKKFLKIMFSYNNKELIINETVPNRFSPKSPDKAHLNLHINSLELGDSAVYFCASSLVGGDTEAFFGQGTRLTVV.

This clonotype was seen repeatedly, ten times or more. The chain joins TRBV6-1 to TRBJ2-7, with D possibly TRBD1 on 7 matching bases. CDR1 is MNHNS and CDR2 is SASEGT in the germline V gene. The V and J ends lost 2 bases and 3 bases respectively, with 14 bases between them. There are 15 residues in the CDR3. Written as DNA, the CDR3 is TGTGCCAGCAGTGAATACCAGGGGGGAGTCTACGAGCAGTACTTC. It yields the protein CASSEYQGGVYEQYF.

This clonotype is categorized as medium-sized. This rearrangement joins TRBV20-1 to TRBJ2-7; 9 bases are a match to TRBD2. This CDR3 region has 13 residues. V was clipped by 6 bases and J by 7 bases; unmatched bases: 10. Germline loops: CDR1 DFQATT, CDR2 SNEGSKA (reference sequence). This CDR3 reads CSAVTTSGQEQYF. In DNA, the CDR3 is TGCAGTGCCGTTACCACTAGCGGGCAGGAGCAGTACTTC.